This T cell receptor beta chain was recovered during a study of shared clonotypes between healthy human individuals. Notes on the study in general: Relative to their counterparts shared across all four donors, non-shared clonotypes exhibited diminished generation probabilities. Among donors, sharing of clonotypes was expected to be affected by sequencing depth. Rarefaction showed sorted-subset sequencing was incomplete despite large depth.

The V end lost 6 bases, the J end lost 7 bases, and 12 bases lay between the germline ends. CDR1 and CDR2 from the germline V gene are MDHEN and SYDVKM. The length of the CDR3 is 12 residues. TCRdb's copy holds only in-frame clones and misses some; the assay was immunoSEQ multiplex PCR. The profile shows more than 1 million clones, around three quarters of them singletons. About this clone: The antigen remains undetermined.

The sequenced material came from memory CD4+ T cells from PBMCs. Subset of the sample: CD45RA-negative fraction. The V call is TRBV28, the J call TRBJ1-1; D is unclear. This TCR came from a young man in good health. Some clones in this sample may be carry-over from other donors' samples. The CDR3 DNA reads as TGTGCCAGCAGATTGACGGAACTTGAAGCTTTCTTT. Amino acid sequence: CASRLTELEAFF. The whole variable domain, filled in from reference TRBV28 and TRBJ1-1, reads DVKVTQSSRYLVKRTGEKVFLECVQDMDHENMFWYRQDPGLGLRLIYFSYDVKMKEKGDIPEGYSVSREKKERFSLILESASTNQTSMYLCASRLTELEAFFGQGTRLTVV.